The next 5 T cell receptor beta chains were all read from a single sample in a study of blood T cell repertoires in COVID-19. Sequencing used immunoSEQ multiplex PCR; TCRdb keeps in-frame clones, though not all of them. The sample contains just over 300,000 clones, 87% of which appear only once. The specimen was PBMCs or T cells enriched from blood (not recorded which). Receptor source: a woman between 18 and 29 years old who had recovered from COVID-19.

The chain recombines TRBV6-5 with TRBJ1-5; 9 bases line up with TRBD1. Trimming removed 8 bases from V and 6 bases from J; junction bases left unmatched: 8. This CDR3 has 14 residues. The germline V gene encodes CDR1 MNHEY and CDR2 SVGAGI. CDR3 sequence reads: CASGRDRESQPQHF. The CDR3 nucleotides read TGTGCCAGCGGAAGGGACAGGGAAAGTCAGCCCCAGCATTTT.

This rearrangement joins TRBV13 to TRBJ2-1; 8 bases are a match to TRBD1. J gave up 0 bases and V 5 bases, and 3 bases lay outside the gene matches. Germline lookup yields CDR1 PRHDT and CDR2 FYEKMQ (reference sequence). This CDR3 comprises 15 residues. The CDR3 DNA reads as TGTGCCAGCAGCCCAGACAGGGGCTCCTACAATGAGCAGTTCTTC. It translates to CASSPDRGSYNEQFF.

This sequence joins TRBV18 and TRBJ1-2; possibly TRBD1 for D (5 bases). Trimming pared 6 bases from V and 6 bases from J, leaving 14 bases between. The length of the CDR3 is 13 residues. Germline loops: CDR1 KGHSH, CDR2 LQKENI. The CDR3 sequence: CASSQGRENGYTF. CDR3 bases: TGTGCCAGCTCTCAGGGCCGAGAGAATGGCTACACCTTC.

The rearrangement joins TRBV19 to TRBJ2-2; possibly TRBD2 for D (5 bases). CDR1 and CDR2 from the germline V gene are LNHDA and SQIVND (reference sequence). The CDR3 contains 16 residues. V shed 2 bases and J shed 3 bases, with 13 bases lying between them. The CDR3 DNA reads as TGTGCCAGTAGTATATTCAGGAGGCTATACACCGGGGAGCTGTTTTTT. Residues: CASSIFRRLYTGELFF.

The rearrangement joins TRBV4-2 to TRBJ2-7; maybe TRBD1 (6 bases). Germline values: CDR1 LGHNA, CDR2 YNFKEQ. The CDR3 totals 14 residues. V lost 0 bases and J 4 bases, leaving 10 bases between the germline ends. The CDR3 DNA reads TGTGCCAGCAGCCAAGAGGGGGCTGAGTACGAGCAGTACTTC. Its protein product is CASSQEGAEYEQYF.